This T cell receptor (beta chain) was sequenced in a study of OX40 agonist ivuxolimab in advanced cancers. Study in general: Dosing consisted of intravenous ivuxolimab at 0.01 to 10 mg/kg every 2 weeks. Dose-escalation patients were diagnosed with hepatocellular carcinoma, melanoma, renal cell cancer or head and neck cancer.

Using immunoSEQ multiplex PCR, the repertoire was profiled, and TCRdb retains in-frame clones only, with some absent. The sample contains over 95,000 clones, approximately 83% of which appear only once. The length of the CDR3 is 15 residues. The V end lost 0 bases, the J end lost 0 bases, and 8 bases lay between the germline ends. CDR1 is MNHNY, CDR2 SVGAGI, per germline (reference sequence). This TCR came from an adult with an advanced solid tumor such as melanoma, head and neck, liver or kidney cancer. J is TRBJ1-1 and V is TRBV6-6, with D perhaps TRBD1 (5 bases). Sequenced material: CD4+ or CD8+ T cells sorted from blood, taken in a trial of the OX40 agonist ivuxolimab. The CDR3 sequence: CASSYSGPLNTEAFF. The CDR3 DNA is TGTGCCAGCAGTTACTCGGGACCTCTGAACACTGAAGCTTTCTTT.